A selection of T cell receptor beta chains follows, all from one sample in a study of cytomegalovirus exposure and HLA in healthy donors. The method was immunoSEQ multiplex PCR; TCRdb's version includes in-frame clones alone and lacks a portion of them. The table includes 95,000 to 150,000 clones, around 82% detected once. Sequenced sample: PBMCs. The receptors shown here come from a female donor in good health and CMV-seronegative. Each CDR3 is given with its conserved first and last residue. Fields, in order: clone size, V gene, J gene, CDR3 protein. Some rows have no size entry. The others give once, few or many, or a class for an expanded clone.

clone_size: few; v_call: TRBV11-2; j_call: TRBJ2-7; cdr3_aa: CASSFSAGLYEQYF
clone_size: few; v_call: TRBV7-9; j_call: TRBJ1-5; cdr3_aa: CASSSGTGVNQPQHF
clone_size: -; v_call: TRBV4-1; j_call: TRBJ2-7; cdr3_aa: CASSQESTGFVYEQYF
clone_size: -; v_call: TRBV4-2; j_call: TRBJ2-5; cdr3_aa: CASSQVASGSQETQYF
clone_size: -; v_call: TRBV7-3; j_call: TRBJ2-3; cdr3_aa: CASSSGTGPTDTQYF
clone_size: -; v_call: TRBV30; j_call: -; cdr3_aa: CAWSASLAGGYEQYF
clone_size: -; v_call: TRBV5-6; j_call: TRBJ2-7; cdr3_aa: CASNVGAEQYF
clone_size: -; v_call: TRBV7-7; j_call: TRBJ2-5; cdr3_aa: CASSRGPQETQYF
clone_size: few; v_call: TRBV11-2; j_call: TRBJ1-2; cdr3_aa: CASSRRTGGYTF
clone_size: -; v_call: TRBV19; j_call: TRBJ1-5; cdr3_aa: CASTPESEVDQPQHF
clone_size: -; v_call: TRBV5-6; j_call: TRBJ2-3; cdr3_aa: CASSLGPEVTDTQYF
clone_size: few; v_call: TRBV7-9; j_call: TRBJ2-3; cdr3_aa: CASSQSGLAVSTDTQYF
clone_size: -; v_call: TRBV28; j_call: TRBJ1-5; cdr3_aa: CASNPIGTGDRYSNQPQHF
clone_size: once; v_call: TRBV7-9; j_call: TRBJ1-1; cdr3_aa: CASSYGSNTEAFF
clone_size: few; v_call: TRBV5-1; j_call: TRBJ2-3; cdr3_aa: CASSLTATGGTDTQYF
clone_size: few; v_call: TRBV7-8; j_call: TRBJ1-1; cdr3_aa: CASSPALGGDTEAFF
clone_size: few; v_call: TRBV23-1; j_call: TRBJ2-7; cdr3_aa: CASSTGLAGASAYEQYF
clone_size: -; v_call: TRBV18; j_call: TRBJ1-3; cdr3_aa: CASSPQDRFSGNTIYF
clone_size: few; v_call: TRBV4-2; j_call: TRBJ2-5; cdr3_aa: CASSQDPTGGGETQYF
clone_size: -; v_call: TRBV19; j_call: TRBJ2-1; cdr3_aa: CARGQGRHNEQFF
clone_size: -; v_call: TRBV6-5; j_call: TRBJ2-7; cdr3_aa: CASRRQVSSYEQYF
clone_size: -; v_call: TRBV21-1; j_call: TRBJ2-1; cdr3_aa: CASSPTGTSGRAWYNEQFF
clone_size: -; v_call: TRBV6-1; j_call: TRBJ1-2; cdr3_aa: CASSTLLGGTGYTF
clone_size: -; v_call: TRBV11-3; j_call: TRBJ2-1; cdr3_aa: CASSLRDRGSNEQFF
clone_size: -; v_call: TRBV11-2; j_call: TRBJ1-6; cdr3_aa: CASSLGQGDSPLHF
clone_size: -; v_call: TRBV10-1; j_call: TRBJ2-3; cdr3_aa: CASSDRDSWADTQYF
clone_size: few; v_call: TRBV19; j_call: TRBJ1-5; cdr3_aa: CASSTDLRQPQHF
clone_size: -; v_call: TRBV27; j_call: TRBJ1-1; cdr3_aa: CASSLLQGDEAFF
clone_size: -; v_call: TRBV7-6; j_call: TRBJ1-1; cdr3_aa: CASSYPGQGEFEAFF
clone_size: -; v_call: TRBV25-1; j_call: TRBJ2-2; cdr3_aa: CASSGTGETGELFF
clone_size: -; v_call: TRBV6-1; j_call: TRBJ2-7; cdr3_aa: CASSEVVSSYEQYF
clone_size: -; v_call: TRBV4-1; j_call: TRBJ2-2; cdr3_aa: CASSRTGGNTGELFF
clone_size: few; v_call: TRBV19; j_call: TRBJ2-7; cdr3_aa: CASSISAAGATHEQYF
clone_size: -; v_call: TRBV19; j_call: TRBJ1-1; cdr3_aa: CASSIDRGTEAFF
clone_size: -; v_call: TRBV7-3; j_call: TRBJ2-6; cdr3_aa: CASSLYVSSGANVLTF
clone_size: -; v_call: TRBV6-5; j_call: TRBJ1-3; cdr3_aa: CASSYSRDNSGNTIYF
clone_size: once; v_call: TRBV19; j_call: TRBJ2-3; cdr3_aa: CASRGRGSTDTQYF
clone_size: -; v_call: TRBV7-9; j_call: TRBJ1-2; cdr3_aa: CASSSDSLYGYTF
clone_size: -; v_call: TRBV6-1; j_call: TRBJ1-1; cdr3_aa: CASSARGVVPEAFF
clone_size: -; v_call: TRBV10-3; j_call: TRBJ1-2; cdr3_aa: CAISESIVRSEGYGYTF